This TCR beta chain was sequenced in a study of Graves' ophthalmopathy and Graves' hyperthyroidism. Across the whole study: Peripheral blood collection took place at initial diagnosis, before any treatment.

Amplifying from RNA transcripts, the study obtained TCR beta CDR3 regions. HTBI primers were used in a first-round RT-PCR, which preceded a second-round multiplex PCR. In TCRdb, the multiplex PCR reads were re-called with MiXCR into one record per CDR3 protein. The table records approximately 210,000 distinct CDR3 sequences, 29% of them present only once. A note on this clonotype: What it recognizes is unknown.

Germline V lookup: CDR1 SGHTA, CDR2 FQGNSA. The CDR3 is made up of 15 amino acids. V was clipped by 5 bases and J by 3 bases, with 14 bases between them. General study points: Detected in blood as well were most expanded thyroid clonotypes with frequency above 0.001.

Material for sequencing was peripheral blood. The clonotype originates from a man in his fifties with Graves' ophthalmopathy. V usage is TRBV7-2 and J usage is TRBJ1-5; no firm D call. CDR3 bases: TGTGCCAGCAGCGTCCAACCCGGGTTCAATCAGCCCCAGCATTTT. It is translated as CASSVQPGFNQPQHF.